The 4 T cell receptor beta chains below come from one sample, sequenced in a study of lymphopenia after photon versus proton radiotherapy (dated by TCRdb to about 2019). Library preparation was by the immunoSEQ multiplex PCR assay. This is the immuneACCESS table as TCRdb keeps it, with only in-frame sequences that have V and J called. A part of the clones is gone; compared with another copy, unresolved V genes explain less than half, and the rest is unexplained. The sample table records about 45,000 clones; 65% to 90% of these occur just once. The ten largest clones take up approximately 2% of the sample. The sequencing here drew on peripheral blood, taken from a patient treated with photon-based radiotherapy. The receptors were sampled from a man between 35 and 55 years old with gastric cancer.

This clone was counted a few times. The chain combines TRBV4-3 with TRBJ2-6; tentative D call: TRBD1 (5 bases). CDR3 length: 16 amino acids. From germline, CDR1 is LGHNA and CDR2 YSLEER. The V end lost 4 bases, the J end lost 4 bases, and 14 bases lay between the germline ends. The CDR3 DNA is TGCGCCAGCAGCCCGGTCCAGGGCTCCGGGGCCAACGTCCTGACTTTC. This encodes CASSPVQGSGANVLTF.

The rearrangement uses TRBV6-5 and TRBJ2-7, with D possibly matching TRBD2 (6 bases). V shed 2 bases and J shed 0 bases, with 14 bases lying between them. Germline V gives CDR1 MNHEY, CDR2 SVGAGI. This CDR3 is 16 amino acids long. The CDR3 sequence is CASSYGGGDRSYEQYF. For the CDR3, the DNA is TGTGCCAGCAGTTACGGTGGCGGGGACCGCTCCTACGAGCAGTACTTC.

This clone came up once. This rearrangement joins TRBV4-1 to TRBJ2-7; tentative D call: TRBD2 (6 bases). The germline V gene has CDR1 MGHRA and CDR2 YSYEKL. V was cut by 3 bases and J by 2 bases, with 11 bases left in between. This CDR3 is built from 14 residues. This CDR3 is CASSQRRETYEQYF. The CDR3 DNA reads TGCGCCAGCAGCCAGAGACGGGAGACCTACGAGCAGTACTTC.

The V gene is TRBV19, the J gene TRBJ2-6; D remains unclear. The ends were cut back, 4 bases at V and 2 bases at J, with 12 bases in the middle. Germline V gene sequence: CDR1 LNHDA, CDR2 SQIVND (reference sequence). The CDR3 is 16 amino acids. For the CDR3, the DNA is TGTGCCAGTAGTACTCGACGTCCCCCTGGGGCCAACGTCCTGACTTTC. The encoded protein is CASSTRRPPGANVLTF.